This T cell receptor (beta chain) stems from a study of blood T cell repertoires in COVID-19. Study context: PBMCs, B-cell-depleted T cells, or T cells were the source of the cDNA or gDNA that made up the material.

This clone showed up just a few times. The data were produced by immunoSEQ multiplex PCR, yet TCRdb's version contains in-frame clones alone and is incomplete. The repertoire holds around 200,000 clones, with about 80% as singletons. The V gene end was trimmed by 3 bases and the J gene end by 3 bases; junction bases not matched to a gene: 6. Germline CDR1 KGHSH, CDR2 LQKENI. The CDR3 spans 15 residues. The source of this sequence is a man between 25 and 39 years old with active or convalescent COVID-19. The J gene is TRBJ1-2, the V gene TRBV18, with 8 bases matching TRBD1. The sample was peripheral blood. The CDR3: CASSPISQGDYGYTF. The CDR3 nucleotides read TGTGCCAGCTCACCCATTTCACAGGGGGACTATGGCTACACCTTC.